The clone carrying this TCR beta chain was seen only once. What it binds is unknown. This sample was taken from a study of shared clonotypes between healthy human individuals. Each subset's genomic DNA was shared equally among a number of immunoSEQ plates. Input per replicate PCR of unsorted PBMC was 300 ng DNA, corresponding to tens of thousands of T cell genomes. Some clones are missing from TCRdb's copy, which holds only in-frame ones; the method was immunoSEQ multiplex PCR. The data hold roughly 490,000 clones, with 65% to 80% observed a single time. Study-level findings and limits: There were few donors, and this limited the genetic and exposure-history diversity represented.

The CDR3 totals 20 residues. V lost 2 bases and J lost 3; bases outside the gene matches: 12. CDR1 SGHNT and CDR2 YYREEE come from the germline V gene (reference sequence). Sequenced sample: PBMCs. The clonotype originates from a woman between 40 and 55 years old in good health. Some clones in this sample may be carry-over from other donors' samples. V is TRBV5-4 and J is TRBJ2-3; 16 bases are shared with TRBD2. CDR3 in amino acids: CASSFRRSGTSGRVTDTQYF. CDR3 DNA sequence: TGTGCCAGCAGCTTTCGCCGGTCCGGGACTAGCGGGAGGGTTACAGATACGCAGTATTTT. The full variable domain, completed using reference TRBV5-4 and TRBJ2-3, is ETGVTQSPTHLIKTRGQQVTLRCSSQSGHNTVSWYQQALGQGPQFIFQYYREEENGRGNFPPRFSGLQFPNYSSELNVNALELDDSALYLCASSFRRSGTSGRVTDTQYFGPGTRLTVL.